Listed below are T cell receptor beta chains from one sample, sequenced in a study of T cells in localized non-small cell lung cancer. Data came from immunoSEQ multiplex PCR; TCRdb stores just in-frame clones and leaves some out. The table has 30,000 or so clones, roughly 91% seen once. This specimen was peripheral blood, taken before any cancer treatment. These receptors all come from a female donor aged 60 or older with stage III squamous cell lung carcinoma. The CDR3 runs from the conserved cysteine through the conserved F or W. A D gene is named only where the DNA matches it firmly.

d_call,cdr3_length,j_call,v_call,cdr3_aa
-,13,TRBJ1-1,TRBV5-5,CASSFTVNTEAFF
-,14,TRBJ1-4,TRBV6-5,CASSQGRTNEKLFF
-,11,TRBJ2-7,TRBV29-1,CSGGSSYEQYF
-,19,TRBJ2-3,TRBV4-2,CASSQDLLVAAPSTDTQYF
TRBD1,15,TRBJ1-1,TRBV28,CASSLWGFMTGGAFF
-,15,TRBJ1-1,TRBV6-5,CASLKTLGVNTEAFF
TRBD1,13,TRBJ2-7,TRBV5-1,CASSSRDSYEQYF
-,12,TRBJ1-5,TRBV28,CASRDRYQPQHF
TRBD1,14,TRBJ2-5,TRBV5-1,CASSPTGGQETQYF
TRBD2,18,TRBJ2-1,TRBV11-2,CASSLGLAGGKRHNEQFF
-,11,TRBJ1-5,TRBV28,CATGAFNAQHF
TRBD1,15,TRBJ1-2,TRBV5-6,CASSLWSTGNYGYTF
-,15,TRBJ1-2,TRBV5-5,CASSLDALEGYGYTF
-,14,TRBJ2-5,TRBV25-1,CASSDFRGQETQYF
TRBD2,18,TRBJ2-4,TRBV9,CASSVELAGGPTKNIQYF
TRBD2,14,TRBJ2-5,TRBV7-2,CASSFQRGEETQYF
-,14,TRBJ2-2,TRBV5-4,CASSYNSGTGELFF
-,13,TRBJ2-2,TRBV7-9,CASSLLVTGELFF
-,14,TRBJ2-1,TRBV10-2,CASSEEGDYNEQFF
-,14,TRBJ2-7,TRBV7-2,CASSFGQGTYEQYF
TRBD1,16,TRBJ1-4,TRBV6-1,CASSASRDRANEKLFF
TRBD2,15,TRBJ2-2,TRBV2,CASRSSGSNTGELFF
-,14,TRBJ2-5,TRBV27,CASSLSRAHETQYF
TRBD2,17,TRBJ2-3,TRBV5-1,CASSLVESGGASDTQYF
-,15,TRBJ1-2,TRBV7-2,CASSLARRQTYGYTF
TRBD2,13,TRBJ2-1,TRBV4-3,CASSRVAGGEQFF
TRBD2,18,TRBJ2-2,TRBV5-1,CASSSRLPGLEGTGELFF
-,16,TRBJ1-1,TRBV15,CATSRPTTGWNTEAFF
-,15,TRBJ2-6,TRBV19,CATGLFSSGANVLTF
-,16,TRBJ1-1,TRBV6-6,CASSFPLKGSNTEAFF
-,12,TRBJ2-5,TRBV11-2,CASSLDRRTQYF
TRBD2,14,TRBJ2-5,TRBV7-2,CASSKIAGKETQYF
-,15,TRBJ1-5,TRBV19,CASSIDGGSNQPQHF
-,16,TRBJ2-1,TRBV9,CASSVAMTASYNEQFF
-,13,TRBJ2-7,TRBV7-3,CASSPPSSYEQYF
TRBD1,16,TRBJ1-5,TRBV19,CASSEDRELSNQPQHF
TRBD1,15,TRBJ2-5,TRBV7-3,CASSPGQPDQETQYF
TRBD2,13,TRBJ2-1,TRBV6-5,CASSYFSGGALFF
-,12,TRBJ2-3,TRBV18,CASSPARDTQYF
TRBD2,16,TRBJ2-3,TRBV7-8,CASSLRTSGPTDTQYF
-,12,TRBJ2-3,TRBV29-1,CSVDEGTDTQYF
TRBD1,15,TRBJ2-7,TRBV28,CASSHRGTGGSEQYF
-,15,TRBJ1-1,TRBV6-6,CASSYSWAANTEAFF
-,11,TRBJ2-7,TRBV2,CASRSGYEQYF
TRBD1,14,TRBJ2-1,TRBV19,CASSRDRENNEQFF
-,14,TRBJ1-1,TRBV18,CASSPGRGSTEAFF
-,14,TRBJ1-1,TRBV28,CASSLWLGALEAFF
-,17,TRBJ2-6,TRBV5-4,CASSSGAKSSGANVLTF
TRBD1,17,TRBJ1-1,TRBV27,CASSLTGTGGLNTEAFF
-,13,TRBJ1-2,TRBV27,CASSLSMERGYTF
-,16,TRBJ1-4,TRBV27,CASSHQGSATNEKLFF
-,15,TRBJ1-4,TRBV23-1,CASSQSGGRDEKLFF